This is a list of T cell receptor beta chains from one sample in a study of graft-versus-host responses after intestinal transplantation. Their antigens are not known. The repertoire was sequenced with immunoSEQ multiplex PCR; TCRdb's copy has only in-frame clones and lacks some. In the table there are about 88,000 clones, roughly 93% of which are singletons. This sample comprised unstimulated CD4+ T cells sorted from spleen or lymph node cells, obtained before transplant. The receptors were sampled from a human donor who was the organ donor for an intestinal transplant. Each CDR3 is given with its conserved first and last residue. A D gene is named only where the DNA matches it firmly. Rows may omit the clone size; those that give it use once, few, many or a size class.

D: NA; V: TRBV6-5; size: NA; J: TRBJ2-6; CDR3: CASSREANVLTF; DNA: TGTGCCAGCAGTCGCGAGGCCAACGTCCTGACTTTC
D: NA; V: TRBV9; size: NA; J: TRBJ2-7; CDR3: CASSVGDTNSYEQYF; DNA: TGTGCCAGCAGCGTTGGGGACACTAACTCCTACGAGCAGTACTTC
D: NA; V: TRBV30; size: NA; J: TRBJ1-2; CDR3: CAWSAGLLMSYGYTF; DNA: TGTGCCTGGAGTGCAGGGCTGCTTATGAGCTATGGCTACACCTTC
D: NA; V: TRBV7-7; size: NA; J: TRBJ2-7; CDR3: CASSLEQGYEQYF; DNA: TGTGCCAGCAGCTTAGAACAGGGCTACGAGCAGTACTTC
D: NA; V: TRBV6-5; size: NA; J: TRBJ1-2; CDR3: CASSYSGLRGYTF; DNA: TGTGCCAGCAGTTACAGCGGCCTTCGGGGCTACACCTTC
D: TRBD1; V: TRBV6-4; size: NA; J: TRBJ1-2; CDR3: CASRGDRDYYGYTF; DNA: TGTGCCAGCAGGGGGGACAGGGATTACTATGGCTACACCTTC
D: NA; V: TRBV4-3; size: NA; J: TRBJ2-7; CDR3: CASSQSGTPGYEQYF; DNA: TGCGCCAGCAGCCAGTCCGGGACACCAGGTTACGAGCAGTACTTC
D: TRBD1; V: TRBV2; size: NA; J: TRBJ1-5; CDR3: CASSKGQGNQPQHF; DNA: TGTGCCAGCAGTAAGGGACAGGGCAATCAGCCCCAGCATTTT
D: NA; V: TRBV28; size: NA; J: TRBJ2-7; CDR3: CATNPPRGSYEQYF; DNA: TGTGCCACTAACCCCCCCCGGGGATCATACGAGCAGTACTTC
D: NA; V: TRBV21-1; size: NA; J: TRBJ2-7; CDR3: CASSKEDSYEQYF; DNA: TGTGCCAGCAGCAAAGAGGACAGCTACGAGCAGTACTTC
D: TRBD1; V: TRBV30; size: NA; J: TRBJ2-2; CDR3: CAWDRGAVGELFF; DNA: TGTGCCTGGGACAGGGGCGCTGTCGGGGAGCTGTTTTTT
D: TRBD2; V: TRBV2; size: NA; J: TRBJ2-7; CDR3: CASRGEGFTYEQYF; DNA: TGTGCCAGCAGGGGGGAGGGGTTCACCTACGAGCAGTACTTC
D: TRBD1; V: TRBV4-1; size: NA; J: TRBJ1-1; CDR3: CASSQTRDRGRLNTEAFF; DNA: TGCGCCAGCAGCCAAACCCGGGACAGAGGAAGACTGAACACTGAAGCTTTCTTT
D: TRBD1; V: TRBV9; size: NA; J: TRBJ1-6; CDR3: CASRRREGQGNNSPLHF; DNA: TGTGCCAGCCGCCGCCGTGAGGGACAGGGTAATAATTCACCCCTCCACTTT
D: NA; V: TRBV19; size: once; J: TRBJ1-6; CDR3: CASSSYNSPLHF; DNA: TGTGCCAGTAGTTCCTATAATTCACCCCTCCACTTT
D: TRBD1; V: TRBV10-1; size: NA; J: TRBJ2-7; CDR3: CASSGSGGSVLPYEQYF; DNA: TGCGCCAGCAGTGGCTCAGGGGGCAGCGTTCTACCCTACGAGCAGTACTTC
D: TRBD2; V: TRBV19; size: NA; J: TRBJ2-3; CDR3: CASSSVAGGADTQYF; DNA: TGTGCCAGTAGTTCGGTAGCGGGGGGGGCAGATACGCAGTATTTT
D: TRBD2; V: TRBV5-1; size: NA; J: TRBJ2-3; CDR3: CASSSDSGGAPDTQYF; DNA: TGCGCCAGCAGCTCCGATAGCGGGGGGGCCCCAGATACGCAGTATTTT
D: TRBD1; V: TRBV14; size: NA; J: TRBJ1-3; CDR3: CASRATGVSGNTIYF; DNA: TGTGCCAGCAGGGCGACAGGGGTATCTGGAAACACCATATATTTT
D: NA; V: TRBV4-2; size: NA; J: TRBJ2-7; CDR3: CASSQDLGWQYF; DNA: TGTGCCAGCAGCCAAGATTTGGGCTGGCAGTACTTC
D: TRBD1; V: TRBV6-5; size: NA; J: TRBJ1-1; CDR3: CASSPTGIGAFF; DNA: TGTGCCAGCAGCCCGACAGGGATCGGTGCTTTCTTT
D: NA; V: TRBV19; size: NA; J: TRBJ2-7; CDR3: CASRRAIAGTYEQYF; DNA: TGTGCCAGTCGGAGGGCGATAGCTGGGACCTACGAGCAGTACTTC
D: NA; V: TRBV5-1; size: NA; J: TRBJ2-1; CDR3: CASSFAGPRDEQFF; DNA: TGCGCCAGCAGCTTCGCAGGGCCTCGGGATGAGCAGTTCTTC
D: TRBD1; V: TRBV27; size: NA; J: TRBJ2-7; CDR3: CASSLRTGGLEQYF; DNA: TGTGCCAGCAGTCTCCGGACAGGGGGTCTCGAGCAGTACTTC
D: NA; V: TRBV11-1; size: NA; J: TRBJ2-7; CDR3: CASSDGSYEQYF; DNA: TGTGCCAGCTCTGATGGCTCCTACGAGCAGTACTTC
D: NA; V: TRBV7-2; size: NA; J: TRBJ2-4; CDR3: CASSTDRENIQYF; DNA: TGTGCCAGCAGTACGGACAGAGAAAACATTCAGTACTTC
D: NA; V: TRBV2; size: NA; J: TRBJ1-5; CDR3: CASTSQKGGQPQHF; DNA: TGTGCCAGCACCTCCCAGAAGGGAGGTCAGCCCCAGCATTTT
D: NA; V: TRBV28; size: NA; J: TRBJ2-6; CDR3: CASRSGANVLTF; DNA: TGTGCCAGCAGGTCTGGGGCCAACGTCCTGACTTTC
D: NA; V: TRBV19; size: NA; J: TRBJ1-5; CDR3: CASSIRQESQHF; DNA: TGTGCCAGTAGTATTCGTCAAGAGTCCCAGCATTTT
D: TRBD1; V: TRBV5-1; size: once; J: TRBJ2-7; CDR3: CASSLAGTGLSYEQYF; DNA: TGCGCCAGCAGCTTGGCAGGGACAGGCTTATCCTACGAGCAGTACTTC
D: NA; V: TRBV29-1; size: NA; J: TRBJ1-1; CDR3: CSAERGREGTEAFF; DNA: TGCAGCGCGGAACGCGGGAGGGAGGGCACTGAAGCTTTCTTT
D: NA; V: TRBV7-2; size: NA; J: TRBJ2-1; CDR3: CASSFQGMIMNEQFF; DNA: TGTGCCAGCAGCTTCCAGGGAATGATCATGAATGAGCAGTTCTTC
D: TRBD1; V: TRBV5-1; size: once; J: TRBJ1-1; CDR3: CASSWAGTGTSTEAFF; DNA: TGCGCCAGCAGCTGGGCCGGGACAGGGACGAGCACTGAAGCTTTCTTT
D: NA; V: TRBV28; size: NA; J: TRBJ1-4; CDR3: CASSLGQVREYEKLFF; DNA: TGTGCCAGCAGTTTGGGACAAGTCCGGGAATACGAAAAACTGTTTTTT
D: NA; V: TRBV7-3; size: NA; J: TRBJ2-2; CDR3: CASSPLPGGFTGELFF; DNA: TGTGCCAGCAGCCCGCTTCCGGGGGGCTTCACCGGGGAGCTGTTTTTT
D: NA; V: TRBV28; size: NA; J: TRBJ2-7; CDR3: CASTIQVLEEQYF; DNA: TGTGCCAGCACTATACAGGTCTTGGAAGAGCAGTACTTC